This T cell receptor beta chain was identified during a study of blood T cell repertoires in COVID-19. Sequencing was performed with immunoSEQ multiplex PCR; in TCRdb, only in-frame clones are kept and a portion is missing. The table lists 200,000 to 250,000 clones, more than 75% of them singletons. Germline loops: CDR1 PRHDT, CDR2 FYEKMQ (reference sequence). The CDR3 loop spans 17 amino acids. Losses at the gene ends were 5 bases for V and 0 bases for J; bases not matched to a gene: 8. This TCR came from a woman aged 40 to 49 with acute COVID-19. Input material: PBMCs or T cells enriched from blood (not recorded which). The rearrangement joins TRBV13 to TRBJ1-3; 9 bases are shared with TRBD1. The DNA for the CDR3 is TGTGCCAGCAGCCTGGGGACAGGGAGAAACTCTGGAAACACCATATATTTT. Translating it yields CASSLGTGRNSGNTIYF.